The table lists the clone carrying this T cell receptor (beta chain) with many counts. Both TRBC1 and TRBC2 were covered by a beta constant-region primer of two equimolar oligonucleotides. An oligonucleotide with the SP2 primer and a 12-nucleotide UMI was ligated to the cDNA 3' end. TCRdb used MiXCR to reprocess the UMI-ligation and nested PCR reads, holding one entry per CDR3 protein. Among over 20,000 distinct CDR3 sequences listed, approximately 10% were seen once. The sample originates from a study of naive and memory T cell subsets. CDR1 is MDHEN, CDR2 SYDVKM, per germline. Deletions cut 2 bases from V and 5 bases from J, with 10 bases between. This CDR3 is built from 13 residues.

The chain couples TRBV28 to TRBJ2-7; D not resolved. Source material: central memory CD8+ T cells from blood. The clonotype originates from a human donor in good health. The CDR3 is CASSLLLLDEQYF. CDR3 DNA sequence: TGTGCCAGCAGTTTACTACTCCTAGACGAGCAGTACTTC.